This T cell receptor beta chain is from a study of blood T cell repertoires in COVID-19. Study as a whole: Whether acute or convalescent, the COVID-19 samples came from the United States, Italy and Spain. Nucleic acid was either cDNA or gDNA, and it came from T cells, B-cell-depleted T cells, or PBMCs.

This CDR3 contains 15 residues. V gave up 5 bases and J gave up 3 bases, with 14 bases separating them. CDR1 SGHAT and CDR2 FQNNGV come from the germline V gene. Per the authors' pipeline: Using reference gene primer amplification, nucleated cell counts were estimated. Using immunoSEQ multiplex PCR, the repertoire was profiled, and TCRdb retains in-frame clones only, with some absent. Clone size and the V and J calls come from that table; the DNA yielded D and trimming. The data show over 200,000 clones, approximately 82% seen once. Material for sequencing was peripheral blood. The chain combines TRBV11-2 with TRBJ1-5; tentatively, D is TRBD1 (5 bases). The receptor comes from a woman between 35 and 50 years old with acute or convalescent COVID-19. The DNA of the CDR3 is TGTGCCAGCAGCCCGAGCGGGGGGTCCAATCAGCCCCAGCATTTT. This gives the protein CASSPSGGSNQPQHF.